These 20 T cell receptor beta chains share one sample of origin, sequenced in a study of cytomegalovirus exposure and HLA in healthy donors. Researchers ran the PCR with 60 Vbeta and 13 Jbeta primers. Profiling relied on immunoSEQ multiplex PCR, and the TCRdb table lists in-frame clones only, not all of them. Seen here are 90,000 to 100,000 clones, about 66% observed once, and the top ten hold under 6%. Sequences were obtained from PBMCs. The receptors stem from a boy aged 10-17 years in good health and CMV-seropositive.

The chain links TRBV5-4 to TRBJ2-7; tentatively, D is TRBD1 (6 bases). This CDR3 region has 14 residues. With 0 bases removed from V and 3 bases from J, the gap between germline ends came to 10 bases. In germline, CDR1 is SGHNT, CDR2 YYREEE (reference sequence). In DNA form, the CDR3 reads TGTGCCAGCAGCTTGGACAGGGTCGACTACGAGCAGTACTTC. Its translation is CASSLDRVDYEQYF.

The chain recombines TRBV5-4 with TRBJ2-7; no clear D gene. CDR3 length equals 15 residues. V was shortened by 1 base and J by 5 bases, with 16 bases between the two germline ends. Germline loops: CDR1 SGHNT, CDR2 YYREEE (reference sequence). CDR3 residues: CASSLSVQEYHEQYF. As DNA, the CDR3 is TGTGCCAGCAGCTTGTCCGTTCAGGAATACCACGAGCAGTACTTC.

The CDR3 is CASSLLRQGTEAFF. DNA for the CDR3: TGTGCCAGCAGTTTACTTCGACAGGGGACTGAAGCTTTCTTT. The chain recombines TRBV27 with TRBJ1-1; 8 bases agree with TRBD1. V shed 2 bases, J shed 5 bases, and the junction held 4 bases outside the gene matches. Germline assignment: CDR1 MNHEY and CDR2 SMNVEV (reference sequence). The CDR3 runs to 14 residues.

The chain couples TRBV5-1 to TRBJ2-3; 7 bases are shared with TRBD2. V shed 4 bases and J 5 bases; nucleotides not matched to a gene: 13. CDR3 length: 16 residues. CDR1 and CDR2 (germline): SGHRS, YFSETQ. The CDR3 sequence is CASSRIAGALEDTQYF. The CDR3 DNA is TGCGCCAGCAGCCGTATAGCGGGCGCTTTGGAAGATACGCAGTATTTT.

CDR3 in amino acids: CASSSLPGQGGQPQHF. CDR3 nucleotide sequence: TGTGCCAGCAGTTCATTACCGGGACAGGGAGGTCAGCCCCAGCATTTT. V is TRBV27 and J is TRBJ1-5; the match to TRBD1 covers 9 bases. V dropped 4 bases and J dropped 6; count of bases not matched to a gene: 10. The length of the CDR3 is 16 residues. Germline V gene lookup returns CDR1 MNHEY and CDR2 SMNVEV (reference sequence).

The chain carries TRBV5-6 and TRBJ1-1; D not resolved. The V gene's germline CDR1 is SGHDT and CDR2 YYEEEE. V lost 1 base and J 3 bases, leaving 7 bases between the germline ends. The CDR3 sequence is 13 residues long. CDR3 in DNA: TGTGCCAGCAGCTTGTGGGCTGACACTGAAGCTTTCTTT. Protein: CASSLWADTEAFF. Full variable domain (missing parts from reference TRBV5-6 and TRBJ1-1): DAGVTQSPTHLIKTRGQQVTLRCSPKSGHDTVSWYQQALGQGPQFIFQYYEEEERQRGNFPDRFSGHQFPNYSSELNVNALLLGDSALYLCASSLWADTEAFFGQGTRLTVV.

This chain joins TRBV5-8 and TRBJ2-3, with a tentative D call TRBD2 (5 bases). CDR1 and CDR2 from the germline V gene are SGHTS and YDEGEE. The CDR3 is 16 residues long. Trimming took off 3 bases at V and 0 bases at J, with 14 bases between the two ends. The CDR3 spells CASSSGLQASTDTQYF. The DNA of the CDR3 is TGTGCCAGCAGCTCTGGACTCCAGGCTAGCACAGATACGCAGTATTTT.

The J gene is TRBJ1-1, the V gene TRBV28; 7 bases line up with TRBD1. The CDR3 is made up of 14 amino acids. In germline, CDR1 is MDHEN, CDR2 SYDVKM. V shed 6 bases and J 4 bases; nucleotides not matched to a gene: 8. CDR3 protein: CASRSDRVVTEAFF. DNA of the CDR3: TGTGCCAGCAGATCAGACAGGGTCGTCACTGAAGCTTTCTTT.

The table lists this clone with a count of one. The J gene is TRBJ1-2, the V gene TRBV21-1. TRBV21-1 constitutes a pseudogene. The CDR3 has 15 amino acids. CDR3 residues: CASSTRTPPNYGYTF. The CDR3, as DNA: TGTGCCAGCAGCACCCGGACTCCTCCTAACTATGGCTACACCTTC.

In this sample, this clone turned up a few times. The rearrangement uses TRBV6-6 and TRBJ1-1; 8 bases agree with TRBD1. The CDR3 totals 12 residues. Looked up from germline, CDR1 is MNHNY and CDR2 is SVGAGI (reference sequence). Trimming removed 5 bases from V and 8 bases from J; junction bases left unmatched: 4. The CDR3 region is CASSRQGMEAFF. The CDR3 nucleotides read TGTGCCAGCAGTAGACAGGGGATGGAAGCTTTCTTT.

Note on this clone: Compared with germline, one end of the junction differs, possibly owing to a read error. The chain couples TRBV27 to TRBJ1-5; TRBD1 is a possible D gene (5 bases). In germline, CDR1 is MNHEY, CDR2 SMNVEV (reference sequence). The CDR3 covers 13 residues. The DNA for the CDR3 is TGTGCCAGCAGTTTATTGGACAATCAGCCCCAGAATTTT. Protein: CASSLLDNQPQNF.

This chain joins TRBV12-5 and TRBJ2-7, with 10 bases identical to TRBD1. CDR1 is LGHNT, CDR2 FRNRAP, per germline. The CDR3 is made up of 17 amino acids. V dropped 7 bases and J dropped 4; count of bases not matched to a gene: 16. CDR3 sequence (DNA): TGTGCTAGTGCTCTTCAGACCGGGACAGGGGTATCATACGAGCAGTACTTC. As protein: CASALQTGTGVSYEQYF. Combining the CDR3 with reference TRBV12-5 and TRBJ2-7 gives the whole variable domain DARVTQTPRHKVTEMGQEVTMRCQPILGHNTVFWYRQTMMQGLELLAYFRNRAPLDDSGMPKDRFSAEMPDATLATLKIQPSEPRDSAVYFCASALQTGTGVSYEQYFGPGTRLTVT.

V is TRBV2 and J is TRBJ2-2; 10 nucleotides line up with TRBD2. Trimming took 6 bases from V and 7 from J; bases not matched to a gene: 8. Germline-derived CDR1 and CDR2 are SNHLY and FYNNEI. The CDR3 runs 15 residues. CDR3 coding DNA: TGTGCCAGCAGCCAATTAGCGGGAGGATTCGGGGAGCTGTTTTTT. Its translation: CASSQLAGGFGELFF.

The V gene is TRBV18, the J gene TRBJ2-6; TRBD2 might be the D (6 bases). Trimming cost V 4 bases and J 0 bases, with 22 bases left between them. CDR3 length: 20 residues. Germline V gives CDR1 KGHSH, CDR2 LQKENI. The CDR3 nucleotides read TGTGCCAGCTCACTTCGCTGGGGAGGCCACCTTACCTCTGGGGCCAACGTCCTGACTTTC. Residues: CASSLRWGGHLTSGANVLTF.

Comment on this clone: An end of the junction differs from the germline gene, which may be a read error. This chain links TRBV7-7 with TRBJ2-1; D may be TRBD1 or TRBD2 (6 bases each). The germline gives CDR1 SSHAT, CDR2 FNYEAQ (reference sequence). The CDR3 is 13 residues long. The CDR3 reads CASSLADSNEQFF. The CDR3 DNA is TGTGCTAGCAGCTTAGCGGACAGCAATGAGCAGTTCTTC.

This clone was detected only a few times. This chain joins TRBV27 and TRBJ1-2; the match to TRBD1 covers 11 bases. The CDR3 has 16 residues. CDR1 and CDR2 (germline): MNHEY, SMNVEV (reference sequence). V lost 3 bases, J lost 7 bases, and 10 bases stayed unmatched. The DNA of the CDR3 is TGTGCCAGCAGTTTCCTCAGGACAGGGGGCGAGGTTGGCTACACCTTC. Its translation is CASSFLRTGGEVGYTF.

This clone was recorded a few times. This sequence joins TRBV7-6 and TRBJ1-2; a weak D match, TRBD1 (6 bases). Looked up from germline, CDR1 is SGHVS and CDR2 is FNYEAQ. Deletions cut 6 bases from V and 2 bases from J, with 10 bases between. CDR3 length: 13 amino acids. CDR3 sequence (DNA): TGTGCCAGCAGTCCTACAGGGAACTATGGCTACACCTTC. The encoded protein is CASSPTGNYGYTF.

The chain couples TRBV29-1 to TRBJ2-3; 9 bases are a match to TRBD1. The germline gives CDR1 SQVTM, CDR2 ANQGSEA. CDR3 size: 15 residues. Unmatched junction bases numbered 7, after V lost 4 bases and J lost 2 bases. The CDR3 nucleotides read TGCAGCGTTGCATCCGGACAGGGGTTCACAGATACGCAGTATTTT. Protein: CSVASGQGFTDTQYF.

The gene calls are TRBV7-9 and TRBJ1-4; TRBD1 aligns across 9 bases. Germline loops: CDR1 SEHNR, CDR2 FQNEAQ (reference sequence). The CDR3 sequence is 15 residues long. The V segment lost 4 bases and the J segment 8 bases; nucleotides outside the gene matches: 8. This CDR3 is CASSSEQGAGEKLFF. CDR3 nucleotide sequence: TGTGCCAGCAGCTCTGAACAGGGGGCGGGGGAAAAACTGTTTTTT.

This chain connects TRBV6-4 to TRBJ1-5, with D tentatively TRBD1 (6 bases). The germline CDR1 and CDR2 sequences are MRHNA and SNTAGT. The CDR3 is made up of 15 amino acids. Trimming removed 7 bases from V and 7 bases from J, with 20 bases in between. The CDR3 protein is CASTALGGGRQPQHF. The CDR3 DNA is TGTGCCAGCACCGCGTTAGGGGGGGGAAGGCAGCCCCAGCATTTT.